This TCR beta chain is drawn from a study of identifying expanded T cells in peripheral blood. Sequencing was performed with immunoSEQ multiplex PCR; in TCRdb, only in-frame clones are kept and a portion is missing. The sample lists 95,000 to 150,000 clones, over 65% seen once, with approximately 3% in the top ten. V trimming: 4 bases; J trimming: 3 bases; junction bases outside the gene matches: 10. CDR1 MNHEY and CDR2 SMNVEV come from the germline V gene (reference sequence). The CDR3 spans 16 residues. The origin of this receptor is a person aged 18 to 75 in good health. The gene calls are TRBV27 and TRBJ2-5, with TRBD1 identical over 8 bases. Specimen: blood. The CDR3 region is CASSSHKRTGKETQYF. The CDR3 nucleotides read TGTGCCAGCAGTTCCCACAAACGGACAGGGAAAGAGACCCAGTACTTC.